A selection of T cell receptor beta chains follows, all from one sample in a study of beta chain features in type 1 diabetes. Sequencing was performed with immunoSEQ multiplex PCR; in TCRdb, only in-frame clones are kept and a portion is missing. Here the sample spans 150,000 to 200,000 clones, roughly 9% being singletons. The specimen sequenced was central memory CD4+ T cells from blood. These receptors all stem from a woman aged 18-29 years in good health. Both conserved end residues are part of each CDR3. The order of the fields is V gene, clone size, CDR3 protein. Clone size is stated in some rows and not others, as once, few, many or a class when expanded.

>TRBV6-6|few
CASSNRETEAFF
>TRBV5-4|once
CASTPLSGSTGNYGYTF
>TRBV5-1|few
CASSPEGGGSREQYF
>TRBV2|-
CASSADSGYGYTF
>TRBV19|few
CASTHQQGNQPQHF
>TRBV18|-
CASSPSTGDTDTQYF
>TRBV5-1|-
CASSRDRDEQYF
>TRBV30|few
CAWTLAVAGTEAFF
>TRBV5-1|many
CASSGRESNTGELFF
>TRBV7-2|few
CASSSGLAGGPSTDTQYF
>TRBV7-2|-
CASSTTYGSEAFF
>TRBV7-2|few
CASSEPGLRSEQFF
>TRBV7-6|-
CASSPLYEQYF
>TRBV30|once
CAWSRDIIQGSGNTIYF
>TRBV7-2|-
CASSLRFEAFF
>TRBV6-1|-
CASSEMVGNTEAFF
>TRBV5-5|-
CASSLLEAGYTF
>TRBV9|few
CASSVLQGAGTEAFF
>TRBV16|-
CASSQFVHGEAFF
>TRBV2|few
CASSERTAYYGYTF
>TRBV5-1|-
CASSVGNRGLLETQYF
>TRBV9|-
CASSRRTSSDEQFF
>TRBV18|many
CASSEGPYEQYF
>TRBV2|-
CASSERLAGAFYNEQFF
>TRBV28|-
CASSLTDNEQFF
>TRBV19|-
CASSIEAGTLYEQYF
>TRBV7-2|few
CASSPGQGLMNTEAFF
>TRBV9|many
CASSVDGVTNQPQHF
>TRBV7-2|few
CASSRQGSTTDTQYF
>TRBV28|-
CASRSGGSGGEQYF
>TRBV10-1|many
CASIQSPLHF
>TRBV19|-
CASSIPGSGTQYF
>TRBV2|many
CASSEDRSYGYTF
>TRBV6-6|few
CASSYQGEAFF
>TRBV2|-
CASGGDYGYTF